This T cell receptor beta chain was identified during a study of vaccination and CD4 T cells after COVID-19. Study background: Either the Pfizer-BioNTech BNT162b2 or Moderna mRNA-1273 vaccine was given as two doses. Median time from COVID diagnosis to post-COVID sampling was 101 days (35 to 161). Collection of post-vaccine samples followed dose two by a median roughly 68 days, spanning a range of 14 to 241.

Concerning this clonotype itself: No antigen is known for it.

The treatment: roughly ten-day PBMC culture with coronavirus spike peptide pools or control peptides (ViraFEST assay). After expanding antigen-specific T cells with peptide pools, ViraFEST sequenced their TCRs. The CDR3 extends over 12 amino acids. With 5 bases removed from V and 5 bases from J, the gap between germline ends came to 9 bases. Sequenced with the Oncomine TCR Beta short-read assay was DNA taken from cultured CD4+ T cells. TCRdb reprocessed the PCR reads with MiXCR, giving one entry per CDR3 protein. The sample yields around 19,000 distinct CDR3 sequences, roughly 78% seen once. The source is a human donor who received a COVID-19 vaccine. Here the sequenced sample was CD4+ T cells from blood, cultured in vitro, taken after SARS-CoV-2 vaccination. V gene TRBV12-3 or TRBV12-4 combines with J gene TRBJ1-1, with D unresolved. CDR3 sequence (DNA): TGTGCCAGCAGTCGGCTTGGGACTGAAGCTTTCTTT. Translating it yields CASSRLGTEAFF.